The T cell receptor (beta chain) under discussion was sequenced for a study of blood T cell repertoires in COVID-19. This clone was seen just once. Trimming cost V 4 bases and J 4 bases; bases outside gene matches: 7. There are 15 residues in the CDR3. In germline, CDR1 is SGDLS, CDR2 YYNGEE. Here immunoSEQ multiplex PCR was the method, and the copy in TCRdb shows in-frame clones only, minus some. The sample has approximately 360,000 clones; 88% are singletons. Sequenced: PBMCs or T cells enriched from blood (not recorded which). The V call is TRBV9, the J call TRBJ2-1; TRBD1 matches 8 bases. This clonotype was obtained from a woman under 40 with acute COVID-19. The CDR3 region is CASSPTGVLYNEQFF. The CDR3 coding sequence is TGTGCCAGCAGCCCGACAGGGGTTTTATACAATGAGCAGTTCTTC.